The 13 T cell receptor beta chains presented below share a single source sample, sequenced in a study of T cells after yellow fever vaccination. TCRdb re-called the 5' RACE reads with MiXCR, one entry per CDR3 protein. The sample consists of more than 65,000 distinct CDR3 sequences, about an eighth of them appearing once. This sample comprised CD8+ T cells not binding an NS4B(214-222) dextramer, sorted from PBMCs, obtained around 3 weeks after the first yellow fever vaccination. Receptors were obtained from a man aged 18-30 years who received the YFV17D yellow fever vaccine.

This clonotype was seen only a few times. This sequence joins TRBV6-2 or TRBV6-3 and TRBJ1-2, with TRBD1 identical over 7 bases. Germline values: CDR1 MNHEY, CDR2 SVGEGT. This CDR3 comprises 15 residues. Losses at the gene ends were 8 bases for V and 7 bases for J; bases not matched to a gene: 16. The DNA for the CDR3 is TGTGCCAGCGGTAAATCGGACAGGCCGCCCTCTGGCTACACCTTC. Its protein product is CASGKSDRPPSGYTF.

The V call is TRBV5-1, the J call TRBJ2-2; 9 bases are shared with TRBD2. The CDR3 has 16 residues. The V and J ends lost 6 bases and 5 bases, in that order; junction bases with no gene match: 11. Germline assignment: CDR1 SGHRS and CDR2 YFSETQ. CDR3 residues: CASTPRIAGVTGELFF. The CDR3 bases are TGCGCCAGCACACCACGAATAGCGGGAGTTACCGGGGAGCTGTTTTTT.

The genes are TRBV5-1 and TRBJ1-5, with a weak D call TRBD1 (5 bases). The V and J ends lost 0 bases and 7 bases respectively, with 14 bases between them. Germline V gives CDR1 SGHRS, CDR2 YFSETQ. This CDR3 has 15 residues. The CDR3: CASSLDGGARQPQHF. The DNA for the CDR3 is TGCGCCAGCAGCTTGGACGGCGGGGCTAGGCAGCCCCAGCATTTT.

This clonotype was observed a few times. The chain employs TRBV7-3 and TRBJ2-2; D not resolved. This CDR3 has 13 residues. Trimming removed 2 bases from V and 4 bases from J, with 5 bases in between. Germline V lookup: CDR1 SGHTA, CDR2 FQGTGA. CDR3 DNA: TGTGCCAGCAGCTTAGTAGCCACCGGGGAGCTGTTTTTT. This gives the protein CASSLVATGELFF.

In its sample, this clonotype was seen many times. The chain has TRBV7-6 and TRBJ2-3, with 8 bases fitting TRBD1. CDR3 length: 14 amino acids. Trimming removed 5 bases from V and 6 bases from J; junction bases left unmatched: 7. From germline, CDR1 is SGHVS and CDR2 FNYEAQ. Here the CDR3 DNA reads TGTGCCAGCAGCCTTGGGACAGGCCCGGATACGCAGTATTTT. It codes for CASSLGTGPDTQYF.

This sequence joins TRBV6-1 and TRBJ2-3; TRBD2 aligns across 7 bases. Looked up from germline, CDR1 is MNHNS and CDR2 is SASEGT. Unmatched junction bases numbered 5, after V lost 8 bases and J lost 3 bases. This CDR3 has 13 amino acids. In DNA form, the CDR3 reads TGTGCCAGCGCGGGGGATCTAACAGATACGCAGTATTTT. Protein product: CASAGDLTDTQYF.

The sample holds a few counts of this clonotype. The chain combines TRBV11-1 with TRBJ2-3; possible D gene TRBD2, 5 bases. Germline V gene lookup returns CDR1 SGHAT and CDR2 FQDESV (reference sequence). Between the trimmed V and J ends, which lost 5 bases and 3 bases, there was a span of 27 bases. The CDR3 contains 19 residues. The CDR3 spells CASSSHRALGSTQTDTQYF. The CDR3 DNA reads TGTGCCAGCAGCAGCCACCGGGCCCTAGGGAGCACGCAGACAGATACGCAGTATTTT.

There are a few counts of this clonotype. This chain connects TRBV19 to TRBJ2-1, with D tentatively TRBD2 (5 bases). The CDR3 totals 13 residues. Trimming took off 6 bases at V and 6 bases at J, with 12 bases between the two ends. CDR1 is LNHDA and CDR2 is SQIVND in the germline V gene (reference sequence). CDR3 in DNA: TGTGCCAGTAGCCGCACTGCGGGCAATGAGCAGTTCTTC. This sequence encodes CASSRTAGNEQFF. Complete variable domain (other parts from reference TRBV19 and TRBJ2-1): DGGITQSPKYLFRKEGQNVTLSCEQNLNHDAMYWYRQDPGQGLRLIYYSQIVNDFQKGDIAEGYSVSREKKESFPLTVTSAQKNPTAFYLCASSRTAGNEQFFGPGTRLTVL.

The chain joins TRBV29-1 to TRBJ2-3, with D possibly TRBD2 on 6 matching bases. The germline V and J ends were trimmed by 3 bases and 6 bases, with 13 bases remaining between them. In germline, CDR1 is SQVTM, CDR2 ANQGSEA. This CDR3 contains 13 residues. The CDR3 sequence: CSVEETSYDTQYF. The CDR3 nucleotides read TGCAGCGTTGAGGAGACTAGTTACGATACGCAGTATTTT.

This clonotype was detected only a few times. This chain connects TRBV7-9 to TRBJ2-7; maybe TRBD1 (6 bases). Trimming took 5 bases from V and 6 from J, leaving 20 bases between them. This CDR3 is built from 15 residues. In germline, CDR1 is SEHNR, CDR2 FQNEAQ (reference sequence). This CDR3 is CASSPRQVGSGEQYF. In DNA, the CDR3 is TGTGCCAGCAGCCCCCGACAGGTTGGGTCTGGCGAGCAGTACTTC.

This clonotype was detected a few times. The chain uses TRBV27 and TRBJ2-3; the D gene is possibly TRBD1 (6 bases). The V end was cut by 7 bases, the J end by 0 bases, with 11 bases between. The CDR3 totals 14 residues. The V gene's germline CDR1 is MNHEY and CDR2 SMNVEV (reference sequence). DNA of the CDR3: TGTGCCAGCAAAACAGGGTTTAGCACAGATACGCAGTATTTT. It is translated as CASKTGFSTDTQYF.

This sequence joins TRBV19 and TRBJ1-5; D is uncertain. In germline, CDR1 is LNHDA, CDR2 SQIVND (reference sequence). Trimming left V 3 bases short and J 13 bases short, with 13 bases between. The CDR3 length is 12 residues. The CDR3 nucleotides read TGTGCCAGTAGTATGGGCGCGCTCTATCAGCATTTT. Amino acids: CASSMGALYQHF.

This sequence joins TRBV11-2 and TRBJ2-5, with 7 positions matching TRBD2. CDR1 and CDR2 (germline): SGHAT, FQNNGV. The CDR3 is 14 amino acids. Germline trimming cut 3 bases from V and 1 base from J; bases unmatched to any gene: 2. The CDR3 reads CASSFSGAQETQYF. CDR3 DNA: TGTGCCAGCAGCTTCAGCGGGGCCCAAGAGACCCAGTACTTC.